The 24 T cell receptor beta chains below all came from one sample that was sequenced in a study of human T cells and chemical hapten exposure. Via MiXCR, TCRdb re-called the RACE reads, giving one row per CDR3 protein. The data hold over 85,000 distinct CDR3 sequences, with around an eighth observed a single time. Documented time point: patch test 1, 2 weeks after DPC sensitization. This sample's treatment: therapeutic diphenylcyclopropenone sensitization with weekly scalp DPC. The material sequenced was whole blood, taken in connection with sensitization to the hapten diphenylcyclopropenone (DPC). The source is a middle-aged woman with alopecia areata. Some clones in this sample may be carry-over from other donors' samples.

The table lists this clonotype with a few counts. The CDR3 loop reads CASRTTGELFF. CDR3 DNA sequence: TGTGCCAGCAGAACAACCGGGGAGCTGTTTTTT. This rearrangement joins TRBV3-1 to TRBJ2-2, with D uncertain. Germline lookup yields CDR1 LGHDT and CDR2 YNNKEL (reference sequence). V shed 6 bases and J shed 5 bases, with 4 bases lying between them. This CDR3 is 11 amino acids long.

This clonotype has at least ten counts. The rearrangement joins TRBV6-2 or TRBV6-3 to TRBJ2-2; 10 nucleotides line up with TRBD1. Germline V gene lookup returns CDR1 MNHEY and CDR2 SVGEGT. The CDR3 totals 17 residues. Trimming removed 6 bases from V and 0 bases from J; junction bases left unmatched: 7. CDR3 DNA sequence: TGTGCCAGCAGACCCCACGGACAGGGGGCGAACACCGGGGAGCTGTTTTTT. Protein: CASRPHGQGANTGELFF.

This chain joins TRBV23-1 and TRBJ2-7; D is ambiguous. TRBV23-1 is an ORF for which the function is uncertain. V lost 0 bases, J lost 3 bases, and 12 bases lay in between. The CDR3 is made up of 15 amino acids. DNA for the CDR3: TGCGCCAGCAGTCAATCTGGGCACCCAGACTACGAGCAGTACTTC. Encoded protein: CASSQSGHPDYEQYF.

There are a few counts of this clonotype. This sequence joins TRBV20-1 and TRBJ2-2; a possible D gene is TRBD1 (5 bases). V was clipped by 4 bases and J by 0 bases, with 15 bases between them. The CDR3 is 16 residues long. CDR1 is DFQATT and CDR2 is SNEGSKA in the germline V gene (reference sequence). The CDR3 here is CSAKPGNPPNTGELFF. As DNA, the CDR3 is TGCAGTGCTAAACCAGGGAACCCACCGAACACCGGGGAGCTGTTTTTT.

Of note for this clonotype: A read error is possible here, since a much larger clone lies one base away. The J gene is TRBJ1-1, the V gene TRBV28; no reliable D call. The V gene's germline CDR1 is MDHEN and CDR2 SYDVKM. With 2 bases removed from V and 1 base from J, the gap between germline ends came to 5 bases. The CDR3 length is 13 residues. The CDR3 spells CASSLGRNTEAFF. The CDR3 DNA sequence: TGTGCCAGCAGTTTAGGACGGAACACTGAAGCTTTCTTT.

The gene calls are TRBV3-1 and TRBJ2-1; no clear D. V lost 3 bases to trimming and J lost 10 bases, with 10 bases between them. Germline V lookup: CDR1 LGHDT, CDR2 YNNKEL (reference sequence). This CDR3 comprises 12 residues. The CDR3 DNA reads as TGTGCCAGCAGCCAGTGGCCGTCGGAGCAGTTCTTC. Protein: CASSQWPSEQFF.

This clonotype was observed a handful of times. The chain employs TRBV7-9 and TRBJ1-1, with D possibly TRBD1 on 5 matching bases. V was clipped by 0 bases and J by 6 bases, with 8 bases between them. Germline V CDR1 and CDR2: SEHNR, FQNEAQ (reference sequence). The CDR3 has 13 amino acids. This CDR3 reads CASSLAGAAEAFF. The CDR3 DNA is TGTGCCAGCAGCTTAGCAGGGGCCGCTGAAGCTTTCTTT.

The table lists this clonotype with a few counts. The chain employs TRBV9 and TRBJ1-1, with TRBD1 as a possible D gene (6 bases). CDR1 and CDR2 from the germline V gene are SGDLS and YYNGEE. V was shortened by 0 bases and J by 5 bases, with 11 bases between the two germline ends. The CDR3 has 14 residues. Here the CDR3 DNA reads TGTGCCAGCAGCGTAGGGAGGGGGAGGACTGAAGCTTTCTTT. Protein sequence: CASSVGRGRTEAFF.

This clonotype was counted a few times. The gene calls are TRBV7-2 and TRBJ1-6; D is perhaps TRBD1 (5 bases). Trimming cost V 5 bases and J 5 bases, with 10 bases left between them. Per germline, CDR1 SGHTA and CDR2 FQGNSA. This CDR3 has 14 amino acids. The chain's CDR3 is CASSPRRDNSPLHF. The DNA of the CDR3 is TGTGCCAGCAGCCCCCGCAGGGATAATTCACCCCTCCACTTT.

This clonotype was picked up a small number of times. The rearrangement uses TRBV28 and TRBJ1-1; D unclear. The germline V gene has CDR1 MDHEN and CDR2 SYDVKM. The CDR3 runs 11 residues. Between the trimmed V and J ends, which lost 6 bases and 8 bases, there was a span of 10 bases. The CDR3 reads CASRWAVEAFF. Written as DNA, the CDR3 is TGTGCCAGCAGGTGGGCAGTCGAAGCTTTCTTT.

The chain carries TRBV7-2 and TRBJ1-2; TRBD1 is a possible D gene (6 bases). Per germline, CDR1 SGHTA and CDR2 FQGNSA. Trimming took off 5 bases at V and 4 bases at J, with 20 bases between the two ends. This CDR3 region has 16 residues. CDR3 nucleotides: TGTGCCAGCAGCCCTGACCGGGGGCTGATTAGCTATGGCTACACCTTC. This translates into CASSPDRGLISYGYTF.

This clonotype has more than one count but fewer than ten. The chain's CDR3 is CASSNGLDNEQFF. The CDR3 nucleotides read TGTGCCAGCAGCAATGGACTGGACAATGAGCAGTTCTTC. The V call is TRBV7-9, the J call TRBJ2-1; tentative D call: TRBD2 (5 bases). CDR3 length equals 13 residues. Germline CDR1 SEHNR, CDR2 FQNEAQ (reference sequence). Trimming took 5 bases from V and 5 from J, leaving 10 bases between them. Full variable domain (missing parts from reference TRBV7-9 and TRBJ2-1): DTGVSQNPRHKITKRGQNVTFRCDPISEHNRLYWYRQTLGQGPEFLTYFQNEAQLEKSRLLSDRFSAERPKGSFSTLEIQRTEQGDSAMYLCASSNGLDNEQFFGPGTRLTVL.

The chain employs TRBV7-9 and TRBJ2-2; TRBD1 or TRBD2 may be the D gene (5 bases each). This CDR3 spans 15 amino acids. V lost 1 base and J lost 0, with 6 bases in between. CDR1 and CDR2 from the germline V gene are SEHNR and FQNEAQ (reference sequence). The CDR3 coding sequence is TGTGCCAGCAGCTTAGGGGACCCGAACACCGGGGAGCTGTTTTTT. Protein sequence: CASSLGDPNTGELFF. Together with reference TRBV7-9 and TRBJ2-2, the CDR3 gives the full variable domain: DTGVSQNPRHKITKRGQNVTFRCDPISEHNRLYWYRQTLGQGPEFLTYFQNEAQLEKSRLLSDRFSAERPKGSFSTLEIQRTEQGDSAMYLCASSLGDPNTGELFFGEGSRLTVL.

The rearrangement joins TRBV29-1 to TRBJ2-3; TRBD2 matches 9 bases. V lost 6 bases, J lost 7 bases, and 11 bases stayed unmatched. CDR1 and CDR2 from the germline V gene are SQVTM and ANQGSEA. This CDR3 spans 14 amino acids. CDR3 bases: TGCAGCGTCGACGTAGCGGGAGCAGGGTATACGCAGTATTTT. Its protein is CSVDVAGAGYTQYF.

The table lists this clonotype with many counts. V is TRBV7-6 and J is TRBJ1-6, with unresolved D. V lost 5 bases and J 8 bases, leaving 16 bases between the germline ends. The CDR3 has 15 amino acids. From germline, CDR1 is SGHVS and CDR2 FNYEAQ. DNA of the CDR3: TGTGCCAGCAGCCGATCTGAGGGCGGGGATTCACCCCTCCACTTT. Translation: CASSRSEGGDSPLHF.

V usage is TRBV29-1 and J usage is TRBJ2-7; 8 positions match TRBD1. Germline V gene lookup returns CDR1 SQVTM and CDR2 ANQGSEA. V shed 3 bases, J shed 7 bases, and the junction held 8 bases outside the gene matches. The CDR3 totals 13 residues. CDR3 sequence reads: CSVDVQGAWEQYF. The CDR3, as DNA: TGCAGCGTTGACGTTCAGGGGGCTTGGGAGCAGTACTTC.

V gene TRBV29-1 combines with J gene TRBJ2-5; D is perhaps TRBD2 (5 bases). CDR3 length: 20 amino acids. Trimming stripped 4 bases from V and 2 bases from J, with 32 bases between. Germline CDR1 and CDR2: SQVTM and ANQGSEA. The CDR3 reads CSVAYFSGTPPNQKQETQYF. The CDR3 DNA reads as TGCAGCGTTGCCTACTTTTCGGGAACACCACCGAACCAGAAGCAAGAGACCCAGTACTTC.

This clonotype was detected many times. The chain recombines TRBV7-2 with TRBJ2-2; 14 positions match TRBD2. The CDR3 is 16 amino acids. The V segment lost 10 bases and the J segment 0 bases; nucleotides outside the gene matches: 4. CDR1 and CDR2 (germline): SGHTA, FQGNSA. CDR3 amino acids: CATPGLAGANTGELFF. CDR3 nucleotides: TGTGCCACACCGGGACTAGCGGGAGCGAACACCGGGGAGCTGTTTTTT. The variable domain in full, completed from reference TRBV7-2 and TRBJ2-2, reads GAGVSQSPSNKVTEKGKDVELRCDPISGHTALYWYRQSLGQGLEFLIYFQGNSAPDKSGLPSDRFSAERTGGSVSTLTIQRTQQEDSAVYLCATPGLAGANTGELFFGEGSRLTVL.

This clonotype was seen a handful of times. V usage is TRBV30 and J usage is TRBJ1-1, with 7 bases that match TRBD1. J lost 3 bases, V lost 2 bases, and 3 bases had no gene match. The CDR3 spans 13 residues. Germline CDR1 reads GTSNPN; CDR2 reads SVGIG (reference sequence). The CDR3 sequence: CAWSPQGDTEAFF. The CDR3 DNA sequence: TGTGCCTGGAGTCCCCAGGGGGACACTGAAGCTTTCTTT.

This clonotype was seen only a few times. The chain employs TRBV6-2 or TRBV6-3 and TRBJ1-4, with D unresolved. Per the germline V gene, CDR1 is MNHEY and CDR2 is SVGEGT. Trimming pared 8 bases from V and 8 bases from J, leaving 15 bases between. This CDR3 has 13 amino acids. The CDR3: CASRNPTGEKLFF. CDR3 sequence (DNA): TGTGCCAGCCGAAACCCCACCGGAGAAAAACTGTTTTTT.

The rearrangement links TRBV18 to TRBJ2-5; weak D call: TRBD1 (5 bases). Trimming took off 8 bases at V and 4 bases at J, with 14 bases between the two ends. This CDR3 comprises 13 residues. Germline V gene sequence: CDR1 KGHSH, CDR2 LQKENI. CDR3 amino acids: CASRDSGVETQYF. DNA for the CDR3: TGTGCCAGCAGAGACAGTGGGGTAGAGACCCAGTACTTC.

The table lists this clonotype with many counts. The chain couples TRBV4-2 to TRBJ2-2; 9 bases line up with TRBD2. The CDR3 is 17 residues long. V was pared by 6 bases and J by 3 bases, with 11 bases of the junction left unmatched. CDR1 and CDR2 (germline): LGHNA, YNFKEQ. This CDR3 reads CASSHGTSFADTGELFF. The CDR3 nucleotides read TGTGCCAGCAGTCACGGGACTAGCTTTGCCGACACCGGGGAGCTGTTTTTT.

J is TRBJ2-1 and V is TRBV19; D gene ambiguous. V was cut by 1 base and J by 2 bases, with 3 bases left in between. Germline values: CDR1 LNHDA, CDR2 SQIVND (reference sequence). The CDR3 contains 13 residues. The CDR3: CASSIGAYNEQFF. Here the CDR3 DNA reads TGTGCCAGTAGTATAGGTGCCTACAATGAGCAGTTCTTC.

As concerns this clonotype: A much larger clone is a single base away; this may be a read error. V is TRBV24-1 and J is TRBJ2-7; maybe TRBD1 (6 bases). This CDR3 is built from 11 residues. Trimming pared 5 bases from V and 8 bases from J, leaving 9 bases between. From germline, CDR1 is KGHDR and CDR2 SFDVKD. In nucleotides, the CDR3 is TGTGCCACCAGTGGAGGGGACAAGCAGTACTTC. Its translation is CATSGGDKQYF.